Below, 19 T cell receptor beta chains from the same sample are listed, as sequenced in a study of T-cell reconstitution after alpha-beta-depleted transplantation in children. Preparation of the TCRbeta library used unique molecular identifiers. TCRdb called the PCR reads again in MiXCR, with one record for every CDR3 protein. The data hold approximately 500,000 distinct CDR3 sequences, with about 11% observed a single time. The sequenced sample was PBMCs, obtained before TCRalphabeta/CD19-depleted stem cell transplant. Receptor source: a child aged 2 to 15 with inherited bone marrow failure, due to receive a stem cell transplant.

This clonotype was seen at least ten times. This CDR3 is CASSFQWGGYEQYF. CDR3 DNA: TGTGCCAGCAGCTTCCAATGGGGAGGTTACGAGCAGTACTTC. The rearrangement joins TRBV7-2 to TRBJ2-7; possibly TRBD2 for D (6 bases). Germline V gives CDR1 SGHTA, CDR2 FQGNSA. The CDR3 sequence is 14 residues long. The V end was cut by 3 bases, the J end by 4 bases, with 13 bases between.

This clonotype was detected many times. DNA for the CDR3: TGCAGCGTTGGGGGACAGGCGATCTACGAGCAGTACTTC. Translation gives CSVGGQAIYEQYF. The genes are TRBV29-1 and TRBJ2-7, with 8 bases matching TRBD1. Germline CDR1 and CDR2: SQVTM and ANQGSEA. V lost 4 bases, J lost 3 bases, and 5 bases stayed unmatched. The length of the CDR3 is 13 residues.

This clonotype showed up many times. V is TRBV7-2 and J is TRBJ2-7; 14 bases match TRBD2. The CDR3 spans 15 residues. Germline V gene lookup returns CDR1 SGHTA and CDR2 FQGNSA. With 5 bases clipped from V and 4 bases from J, the junction kept 4 bases outside the gene matches. The CDR3 loop reads CASSPGLAGAYEQYF. The CDR3 nucleotides read TGTGCCAGCAGCCCGGGACTAGCGGGAGCATACGAGCAGTACTTC.

The CDR3 loop reads CSARGQVYEQFF. The CDR3 bases are TGCAGTGCTAGAGGGCAGGTCTATGAGCAGTTCTTC. The V gene is TRBV20-1, the J gene TRBJ2-1; no definite D call. This CDR3 region has 12 residues. The germline V gene has CDR1 DFQATT and CDR2 SNEGSKA (reference sequence). Trimming removed 1 base at V and 8 bases at J, with 9 bases between.

This clonotype was observed many times. The chain is built from TRBV7-2 and TRBJ2-1; D gene unclear. Between the trimmed V and J ends, which lost 5 bases and 9 bases, there was a span of 17 bases. This CDR3 contains 14 residues. Germline V gene sequence: CDR1 SGHTA, CDR2 FQGNSA. The CDR3 nucleotides read TGTGCCAGCAGCATGGGTGCCAGGATCGGTGAGCAGTTCTTC. The encoded protein is CASSMGARIGEQFF.

This clonotype was counted many times. The chain employs TRBV5-6 and TRBJ2-7; the D gene is possibly TRBD2 (6 bases). Trimming took off 2 bases at V and 3 bases at J, with 9 bases between the two ends. CDR1 is SGHDT, CDR2 YYEEEE, per germline. The CDR3 loop spans 13 amino acids. In DNA form, the CDR3 reads TGTGCCAGCAGCTTCGTGGACTACTACGAGCAGTACTTC. This encodes CASSFVDYYEQYF.

This clonotype was seen repeatedly, ten times or more. The V call is TRBV12-3 or TRBV12-4, the J call TRBJ1-1; TRBD1 agrees at 7 bases. This CDR3 is built from 15 residues. V lost 3 bases to trimming and J lost 1 base; unmatched junction nucleotides: 5. The CDR3 coding sequence is TGTGCCAGCAGTTTTTGGGACAGCCCGAACACTGAAGCTTTCTTT. This codes for CASSFWDSPNTEAFF.

Remarks on this clonotype: One junction end disagrees with the germline gene, perhaps due to a read error. The V call is TRBV23-1, the J call TRBJ2-6; the D is unclear. TRBV23-1 is an ORF for which the function is uncertain. This CDR3 region has 16 residues. As DNA, the CDR3 is TGCGTCAGCAGTCAACTGGCGCGCCCTGGGGCCAACGTCCTGACTTTC. Translated: CVSSQLARPGANVLTF.

Ten or more counts support this clonotype. The chain employs TRBV5-1 and TRBJ2-7, with 7 bases aligning to TRBD2. CDR3 size: 17 residues. Looked up from germline, CDR1 is SGHRS and CDR2 is YFSETQ. The J segment lost 3 bases and the V segment lost 3 bases, leaving 15 bases of the junction unmatched. CDR3 bases: TGCGCCAGCAGCTGGGGCCCGTCGGGGCGGGAGAACTACGAGCAGTACTTC. Translation: CASSWGPSGRENYEQYF.

CDR3 amino acids: CASSFGQGAISNNSPLHF. CDR3 nucleotide sequence: TGTGCCAGCAGCTTCGGACAGGGGGCGATTAGTAATAATTCACCCCTCCACTTT. V is TRBV11-2 and J is TRBJ1-6; 11 nucleotides line up with TRBD1. V was pared by 3 bases and J by 5 bases, with 9 bases of the junction left unmatched. The germline V gene encodes CDR1 SGHAT and CDR2 FQNNGV. CDR3 length: 18 residues.

This clonotype was recorded many times. The chain recombines TRBV5-1 with TRBJ2-7; the D gene is possibly TRBD1 (5 bases). This CDR3 has 14 residues. CDR1 SGHRS and CDR2 YFSETQ come from the germline V gene. V was clipped by 4 bases and J by 3 bases, with 14 bases between them. CDR3 sequence reads: CASSQDTGDYEQYF. The DNA of the CDR3 is TGCGCCAGCAGCCAGGACACCGGAGACTACGAGCAGTACTTC.

This clonotype was counted a few times. The rearrangement uses TRBV7-2 and TRBJ2-7, with 8 bases matching TRBD2. The junction had 14 bases not matched to a gene; V was cut back by 5 bases and J by 5 bases. The CDR3 is 16 amino acids. Germline V gene lookup returns CDR1 SGHTA and CDR2 FQGNSA. The CDR3 reads CASSTLAVPISDEQYF. CDR3 bases: TGTGCCAGCAGCACACTAGCGGTACCTATCAGCGACGAGCAGTACTTC. Full variable domain (outside the CDR3, taken from reference TRBV7-2 and TRBJ2-7): GAGVSQSPSNKVTEKGKDVELRCDPISGHTALYWYRQSLGQGLEFLIYFQGNSAPDKSGLPSDRFSAERTGGSVSTLTIQRTQQEDSAVYLCASSTLAVPISDEQYFGPGTRLTVT.

This clonotype was observed at least ten times. CDR3 coding DNA: TGCGCCAGCAGCCAAGGGGGTAATTGGGCCTACAATGAGCAGTTCTTC. The encoded protein is CASSQGGNWAYNEQFF. The rearrangement joins TRBV4-3 to TRBJ2-1, with unresolved D. The V end lost 1 base, the J end lost 2 bases, and 12 bases lay between the germline ends. The CDR3 covers 16 residues. Germline CDR1 LGHNA, CDR2 YSLEER.

This clonotype came up many times. The gene calls are TRBV18 and TRBJ2-7, with 8 bases fitting TRBD1. Trimming took 2 bases from V and 1 from J; bases not matched to a gene: 7. There are 16 residues in the CDR3. Per germline, CDR1 KGHSH and CDR2 LQKENI. CDR3 residues: CASSPGQGALSYEQYF. For the CDR3, the DNA is TGTGCCAGCTCACCAGGGCAGGGGGCGCTTTCCTACGAGCAGTACTTC.

This clonotype has at least ten counts. This sequence joins TRBV28 and TRBJ2-1, with TRBD2 matching over 11 bases. V shed 6 bases, J shed 7 bases, and the junction held 8 bases outside the gene matches. The CDR3 consists of 15 residues. Germline V gives CDR1 MDHEN, CDR2 SYDVKM. CDR3 coding DNA: TGTGCCAGCAGCACAACTAGCGGGAGTGTAAATGAGCAGTTCTTC. Its translation is CASSTTSGSVNEQFF.

This clonotype was seen ten or more times. This chain uses TRBV14 with TRBJ2-1; 16 nucleotides match TRBD2. This CDR3 comprises 19 residues. Trimming at V came to 2 bases and at J to 4 bases, leaving 8 bases not matched to a gene. CDR1 and CDR2 (germline): SGHDN, FVKESK. The CDR3 protein is CASSQPGLAGGLAYNEQFF. The CDR3 region has the DNA TGTGCCAGCAGCCAACCGGGACTAGCGGGAGGGCTGGCTTACAATGAGCAGTTCTTC.

At least ten counts were recorded for this clonotype. V gene TRBV2 combines with J gene TRBJ1-1; TRBD1 might be the D (6 bases). Deletions cut 7 bases from V and 5 bases from J, with 20 bases between. Germline V lookup: CDR1 SNHLY, CDR2 FYNNEI. The CDR3 covers 15 residues. The DNA of the CDR3 is TGTGCCAGCATTTCCCCAGGGGTGGTAAAGACTGAAGCTTTCTTT. Amino acid sequence: CASISPGVVKTEAFF.

This clonotype was counted at least ten times. This likely comes from a read error, as the CDR3 has no conserved phenylalanine or tryptophan at its end. The DNA is left out, because the CDR3 cannot be placed on it with certainty; the CDR3 is given as TCRdb lists it. V gene TRBV7-2 combines with J gene TRBJ2-7; the D segment call TRBD1 is taken from the table without a DNA check. The CDR3 length is 10 residues, termini included. Germline-derived CDR1 and CDR2 are SGHTA and FQGNSA. The CDR3 is CASSRPSGTP.

This chain connects TRBV6-5 to TRBJ2-3; 7 bases align to TRBD2. The CDR3 is 15 amino acids. After removal of 0 bases from V and 3 bases from J, the junction contained 3 bases not matched to a gene. Per the germline V gene, CDR1 is MNHEY and CDR2 is SVGAGI. CDR3 amino acids: CASSYSWGGTDTQYF. For the CDR3, the DNA is TGTGCCAGCAGTTACTCCTGGGGGGGGACAGATACGCAGTATTTT.